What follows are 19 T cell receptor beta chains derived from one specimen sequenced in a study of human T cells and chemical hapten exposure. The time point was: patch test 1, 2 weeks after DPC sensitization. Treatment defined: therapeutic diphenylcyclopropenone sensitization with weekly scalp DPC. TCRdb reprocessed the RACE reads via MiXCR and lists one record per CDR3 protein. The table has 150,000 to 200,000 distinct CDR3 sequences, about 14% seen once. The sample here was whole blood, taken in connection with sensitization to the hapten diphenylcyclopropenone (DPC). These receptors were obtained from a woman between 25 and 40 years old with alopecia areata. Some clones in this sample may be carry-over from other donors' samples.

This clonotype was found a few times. Here the CDR3 DNA reads TGTGCCAGCAGCTTCCAAGGACTAGCGGGAGGGCGCGGTGGCACAGATACGCAGTATTTT. Residues: CASSFQGLAGGRGGTDTQYF. V and J are TRBV7-9 and TRBJ2-3; TRBD2 aligns across 15 bases. Trimming took 3 bases from V and 1 from J; bases not matched to a gene: 11. The germline V gene has CDR1 SEHNR and CDR2 FQNEAQ (reference sequence). CDR3 length equals 20 residues.

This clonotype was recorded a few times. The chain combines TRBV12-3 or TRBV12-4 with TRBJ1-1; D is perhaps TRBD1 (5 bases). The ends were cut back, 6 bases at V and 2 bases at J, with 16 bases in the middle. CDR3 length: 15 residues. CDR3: CASRPLGAGNTEAFF. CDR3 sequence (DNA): TGTGCCAGCAGGCCTCTTGGGGCAGGAAACACTGAAGCTTTCTTT.

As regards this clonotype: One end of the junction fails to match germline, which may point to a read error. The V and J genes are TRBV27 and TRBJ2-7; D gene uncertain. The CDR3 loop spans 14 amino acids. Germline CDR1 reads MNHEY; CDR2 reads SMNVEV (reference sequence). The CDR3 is CTSSLSPQTYEQYF. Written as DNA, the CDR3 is TGTACCAGCAGTTTATCGCCACAGACCTACGAGCAGTACTTC.

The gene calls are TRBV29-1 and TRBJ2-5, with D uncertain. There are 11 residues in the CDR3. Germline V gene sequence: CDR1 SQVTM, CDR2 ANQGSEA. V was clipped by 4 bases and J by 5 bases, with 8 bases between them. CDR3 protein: CSVGRVETQYF. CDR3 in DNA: TGCAGCGTTGGTAGGGTGGAGACCCAGTACTTC.

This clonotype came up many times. The CDR3 DNA sequence: TGTGCCAGCAGCTTAGCGGTTTCCTACGAGCAGTACTTC. Protein product: CASSLAVSYEQYF. The chain combines TRBV7-2 with TRBJ2-7; no clear D. The CDR3 covers 13 residues. The ends were cut back, 0 bases at V and 1 base at J, with 4 bases in the middle. Germline V CDR1 and CDR2: SGHTA, FQGNSA.

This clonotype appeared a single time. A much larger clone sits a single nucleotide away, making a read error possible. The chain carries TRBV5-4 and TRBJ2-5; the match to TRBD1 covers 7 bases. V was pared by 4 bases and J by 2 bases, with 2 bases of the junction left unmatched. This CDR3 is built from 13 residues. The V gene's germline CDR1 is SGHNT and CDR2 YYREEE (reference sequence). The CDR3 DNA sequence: TGTGCCAGCAGCCAGGGACAGCAAGAGACCCAGTACTTC. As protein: CASSQGQQETQYF.

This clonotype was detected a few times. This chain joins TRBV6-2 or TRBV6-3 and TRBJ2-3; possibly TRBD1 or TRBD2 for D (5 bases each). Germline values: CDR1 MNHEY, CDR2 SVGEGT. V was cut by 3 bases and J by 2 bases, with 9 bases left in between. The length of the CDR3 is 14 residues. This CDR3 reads CASSYQGVTDTQYF. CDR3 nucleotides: TGTGCCAGCAGTTATCAGGGAGTCACAGATACGCAGTATTTT.

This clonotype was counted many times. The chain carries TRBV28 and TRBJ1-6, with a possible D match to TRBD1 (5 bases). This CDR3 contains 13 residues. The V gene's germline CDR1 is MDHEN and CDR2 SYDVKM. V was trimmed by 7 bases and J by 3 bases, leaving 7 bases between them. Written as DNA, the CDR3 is TGTGCCAGCACCAGGGACTATAATTCACCCCTCCACTTT. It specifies CASTRDYNSPLHF.

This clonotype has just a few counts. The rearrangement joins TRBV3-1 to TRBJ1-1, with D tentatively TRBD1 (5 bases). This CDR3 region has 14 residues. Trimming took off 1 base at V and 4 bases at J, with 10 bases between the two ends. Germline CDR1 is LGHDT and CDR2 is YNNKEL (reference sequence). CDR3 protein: CASSQVAGVTEAFF. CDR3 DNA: TGTGCCAGCAGCCAAGTGGCGGGGGTCACTGAAGCTTTCTTT.

CDR3 sequence: CSASLAVNTGELFF. DNA for the CDR3: TGCAGTGCTAGCCTAGCGGTAAACACCGGGGAGCTGTTTTTT. The V call is TRBV20-1, the J call TRBJ2-2; 7 nucleotides match TRBD2. The CDR3 runs to 14 residues. CDR1 and CDR2 from the germline V gene are DFQATT and SNEGSKA (reference sequence). V was clipped by 3 bases and J by 2 bases; unmatched bases: 3.

The CDR3 coding sequence is TGTGCCAGCAGTATTTGGGACACCTCGGGGAATTCACCCCTCCACTTT. It is translated as CASSIWDTSGNSPLHF. The chain has TRBV6-2 or TRBV6-3 and TRBJ1-6; perhaps TRBD1 as D (6 bases). Deletions cut 5 bases from V and 7 bases from J, with 18 bases between. The CDR3 has 16 amino acids. Germline V gives CDR1 MNHEY, CDR2 SVGEGT.

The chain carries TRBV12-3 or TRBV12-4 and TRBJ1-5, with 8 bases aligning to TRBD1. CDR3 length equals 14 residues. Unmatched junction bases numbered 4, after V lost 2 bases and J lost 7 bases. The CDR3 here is CASSLQGARQPQHF. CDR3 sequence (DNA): TGTGCCAGCAGTTTACAGGGGGCGCGACAGCCCCAGCATTTT.

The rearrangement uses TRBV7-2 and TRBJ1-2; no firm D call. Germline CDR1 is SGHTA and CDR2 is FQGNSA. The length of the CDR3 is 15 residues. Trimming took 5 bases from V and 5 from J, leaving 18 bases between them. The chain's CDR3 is CASSTSQDGFYGYTF. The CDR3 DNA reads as TGTGCCAGCAGCACGTCCCAGGACGGCTTTTATGGCTACACCTTC.

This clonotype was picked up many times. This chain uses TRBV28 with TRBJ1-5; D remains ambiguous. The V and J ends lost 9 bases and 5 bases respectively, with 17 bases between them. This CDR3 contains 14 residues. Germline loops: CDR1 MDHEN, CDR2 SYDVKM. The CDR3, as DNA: TGTGCCAGTCGGGAGTACTCTTTCGATCAGCCCCAGCATTTT. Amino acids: CASREYSFDQPQHF.

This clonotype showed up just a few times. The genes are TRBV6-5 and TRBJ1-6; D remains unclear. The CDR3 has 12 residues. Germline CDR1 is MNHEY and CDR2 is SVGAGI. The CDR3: CAVGGQLTPLHF. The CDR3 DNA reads TGTGCAGTCGGCGGTCAATTAACACCCCTCCACTTT.

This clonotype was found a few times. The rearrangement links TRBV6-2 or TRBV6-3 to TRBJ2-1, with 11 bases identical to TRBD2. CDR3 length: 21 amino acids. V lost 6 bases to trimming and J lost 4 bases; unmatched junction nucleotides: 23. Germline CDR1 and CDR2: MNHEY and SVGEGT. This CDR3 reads CASSGPRTSGGPPQLYNEQFF. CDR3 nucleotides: TGTGCCAGCAGCGGCCCCCGTACTAGCGGGGGCCCTCCCCAACTTTACAATGAGCAGTTCTTC.

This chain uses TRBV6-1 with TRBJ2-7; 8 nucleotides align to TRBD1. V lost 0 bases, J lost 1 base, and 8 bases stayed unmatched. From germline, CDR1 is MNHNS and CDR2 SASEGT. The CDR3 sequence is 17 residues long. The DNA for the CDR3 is TGTGCCAGCAGTGAAGCAGGCAGGGGGCGCGGTTCCTACGAGCAGTACTTC. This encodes CASSEAGRGRGSYEQYF.

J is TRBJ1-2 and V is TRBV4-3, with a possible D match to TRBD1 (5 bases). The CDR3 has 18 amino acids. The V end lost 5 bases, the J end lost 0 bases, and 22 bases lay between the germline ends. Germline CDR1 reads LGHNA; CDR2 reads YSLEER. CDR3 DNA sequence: TGCGCCAGCAGCGAAGGGACGTTTCAGCAAACCCCTAACTATGGCTACACCTTC. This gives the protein CASSEGTFQQTPNYGYTF.

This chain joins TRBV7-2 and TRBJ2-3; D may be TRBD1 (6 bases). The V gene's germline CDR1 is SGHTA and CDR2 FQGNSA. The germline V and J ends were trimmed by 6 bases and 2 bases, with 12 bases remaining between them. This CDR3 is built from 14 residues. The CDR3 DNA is TGTGCCAGCAGTTCCGGGACACACACAGATACGCAGTATTTT. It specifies CASSSGTHTDTQYF.